In this sample, the clone carrying this T cell receptor (beta chain) turned up a few times. Its antigen is currently unknown. TCRdb analysed the reads with MiXCR anew, one entry per CDR3 protein. The sample contains fewer than 70,000 distinct CDR3 sequences, about 69% of which appear only once. The germline V and J ends were trimmed by 5 bases and 6 bases, with 11 bases remaining between them. The CDR3 has 14 amino acids. Germline V CDR1 and CDR2: SGHVS, FQNEAQ. The data originate from a study of type 1 regulatory T cells. V is TRBV7-8 and J is TRBJ2-6; D possibly matches TRBD1 or TRBD2 (6 bases each). This TCR was sampled from a human donor in good health. Sequencing was done on a sample of cultured T cells, either the whole culture or a sorted T cell fraction (not recorded which). Stated subset: Tr1-enriched cell product generated in vitro against host alloantigens. This chain's CDR3 is CASSQGRTANVLTF. The CDR3 DNA sequence: TGTGCCAGCAGCCAGGGGAGGACGGCCAACGTCCTGACTTTC.